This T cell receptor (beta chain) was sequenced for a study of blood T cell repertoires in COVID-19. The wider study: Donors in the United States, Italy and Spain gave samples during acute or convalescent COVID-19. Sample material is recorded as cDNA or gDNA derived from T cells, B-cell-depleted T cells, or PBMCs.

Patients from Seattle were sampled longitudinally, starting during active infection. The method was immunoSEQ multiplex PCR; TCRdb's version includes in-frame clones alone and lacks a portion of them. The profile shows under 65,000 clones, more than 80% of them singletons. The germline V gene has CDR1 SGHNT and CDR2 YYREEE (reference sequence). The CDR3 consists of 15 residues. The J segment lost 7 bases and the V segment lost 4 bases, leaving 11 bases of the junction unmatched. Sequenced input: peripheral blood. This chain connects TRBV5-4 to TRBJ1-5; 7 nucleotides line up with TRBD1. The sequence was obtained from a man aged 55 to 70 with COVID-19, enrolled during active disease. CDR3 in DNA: TGTGCCAGCAGCGATGACAGGGATGGAGGCCAGCCCCAGCATTTT. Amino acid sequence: CASSDDRDGGQPQHF.